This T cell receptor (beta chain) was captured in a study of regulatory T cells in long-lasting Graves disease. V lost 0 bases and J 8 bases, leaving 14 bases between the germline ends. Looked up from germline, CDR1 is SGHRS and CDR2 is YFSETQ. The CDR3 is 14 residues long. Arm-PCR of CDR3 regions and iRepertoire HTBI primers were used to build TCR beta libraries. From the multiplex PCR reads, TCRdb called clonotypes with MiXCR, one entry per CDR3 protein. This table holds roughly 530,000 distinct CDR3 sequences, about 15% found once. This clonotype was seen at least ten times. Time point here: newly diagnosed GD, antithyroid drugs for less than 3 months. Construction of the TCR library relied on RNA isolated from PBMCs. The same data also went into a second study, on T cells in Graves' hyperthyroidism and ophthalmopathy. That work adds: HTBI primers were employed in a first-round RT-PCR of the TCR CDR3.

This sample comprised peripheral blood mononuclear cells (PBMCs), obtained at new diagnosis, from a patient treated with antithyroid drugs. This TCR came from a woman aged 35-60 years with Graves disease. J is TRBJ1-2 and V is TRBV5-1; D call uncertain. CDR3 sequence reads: CASSLDSAAQGYTF. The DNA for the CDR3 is TGCGCCAGCAGCTTGGATTCGGCGGCTCAAGGCTACACCTTC.